Shown below are 6 T cell receptor beta chains from a single sample sequenced in a study of cytomegalovirus exposure and HLA in healthy donors. Both 60 Vbeta primers and 13 Jbeta primers went into the PCR. The method was immunoSEQ multiplex PCR; TCRdb's version includes in-frame clones alone and lacks a portion of them. The data hold just over 150,000 clones, with nearly 80% observed a single time. Sequences were obtained from PBMCs. These receptor sequences come from a woman aged 45-65 years in good health and CMV-seropositive.

The chain employs TRBV27 and TRBJ1-6; maybe TRBD1 (5 bases). The CDR3 contains 15 residues. Germline values: CDR1 MNHEY, CDR2 SMNVEV (reference sequence). V was cut by 5 bases and J by 1 base, with 9 bases left in between. The CDR3 coding sequence is TGTGCCAGCAGTGGGGGGGGGTCCTATAATTCACCCCTCCACTTT. This codes for CASSGGGSYNSPLHF.

This clone was detected once. The chain couples TRBV2 to TRBJ1-5, with D perhaps matching TRBD1 (5 bases). Germline V gene sequence: CDR1 SNHLY, CDR2 FYNNEI. The CDR3 spans 14 residues. The V gene lost 7 bases and the J gene lost 4 bases, with 14 bases spanning the gap. The CDR3, as DNA: TGTGCCAGCAACACTCGACAGATGAATCAGCCCCAGCATTTT. Translated, it gives CASNTRQMNQPQHF.

This clone showed up just a few times. The CDR3: CASSQGAREKLFF. CDR3 sequence (DNA): TGCGCCAGCAGCCAGGGGGCCCGCGAAAAACTGTTTTTT. This chain uses TRBV4-1 with TRBJ1-4, with TRBD1 as a possible D gene (6 bases). The V and J ends lost 3 bases and 8 bases respectively, with 10 bases between them. CDR1 MGHRA and CDR2 YSYEKL come from the germline V gene. The CDR3 totals 13 residues.

The J gene is TRBJ2-7, the V gene TRBV5-4; 7 bases line up with TRBD1. Unmatched junction bases numbered 13, after V lost 2 bases and J lost 2 bases. The CDR3 loop spans 17 amino acids. Germline loops: CDR1 SGHNT, CDR2 YYREEE (reference sequence). The CDR3 region is CASSFTPIRTGAYEQYF. CDR3 in DNA: TGTGCCAGCAGCTTCACACCTATTCGGACAGGCGCCTACGAGCAGTACTTC.

The chain uses TRBV6-6 and TRBJ2-7; 11 bases are a match to TRBD2. V was pared by 4 bases and J by 2 bases, with 4 bases of the junction left unmatched. The CDR3 totals 15 residues. CDR1 is MNHNY and CDR2 is SVGAGI in the germline V gene (reference sequence). The chain's CDR3 is CASSSILAGAYEQYF. The DNA of the CDR3 is TGTGCCAGCAGTTCCATACTAGCGGGGGCCTACGAGCAGTACTTC.

V is TRBV6-1 and J is TRBJ1-2, with a weak D call TRBD1 (6 bases). This CDR3 has 13 amino acids. The germline CDR1 and CDR2 sequences are MNHNS and SASEGT. The ends were cut back, 4 bases at V and 8 bases at J, with 14 bases in the middle. CDR3 sequence (DNA): TGTGCCAGCAGTGTAGGGGGGAGGGAGGGCTACACCTTC. It encodes CASSVGGREGYTF.